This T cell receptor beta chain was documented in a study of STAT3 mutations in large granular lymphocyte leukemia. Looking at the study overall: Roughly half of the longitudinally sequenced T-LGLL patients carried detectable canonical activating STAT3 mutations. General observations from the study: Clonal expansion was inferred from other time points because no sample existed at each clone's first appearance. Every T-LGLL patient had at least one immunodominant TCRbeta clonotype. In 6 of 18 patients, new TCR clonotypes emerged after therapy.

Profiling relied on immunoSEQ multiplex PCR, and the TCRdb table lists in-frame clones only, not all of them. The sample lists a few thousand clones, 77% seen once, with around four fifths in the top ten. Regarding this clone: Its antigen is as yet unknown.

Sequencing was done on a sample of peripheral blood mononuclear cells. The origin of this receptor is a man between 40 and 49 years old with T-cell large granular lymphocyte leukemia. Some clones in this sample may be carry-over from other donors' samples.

CDR3 nucleotides: TGTGCCAGCTCACGGGCCCTAATAGCGGGAGGGCCCTACAATGAGCAGTTCTTC. Amino acid sequence: CASSRALIAGGPYNEQFF. V is TRBV18 and J is TRBJ2-1; 11 nucleotides line up with TRBD2. Germline V gene lookup returns CDR1 KGHSH and CDR2 LQKENI. The length of the CDR3 is 18 residues. V was pared by 4 bases and J by 2 bases, with 10 bases of the junction left unmatched.